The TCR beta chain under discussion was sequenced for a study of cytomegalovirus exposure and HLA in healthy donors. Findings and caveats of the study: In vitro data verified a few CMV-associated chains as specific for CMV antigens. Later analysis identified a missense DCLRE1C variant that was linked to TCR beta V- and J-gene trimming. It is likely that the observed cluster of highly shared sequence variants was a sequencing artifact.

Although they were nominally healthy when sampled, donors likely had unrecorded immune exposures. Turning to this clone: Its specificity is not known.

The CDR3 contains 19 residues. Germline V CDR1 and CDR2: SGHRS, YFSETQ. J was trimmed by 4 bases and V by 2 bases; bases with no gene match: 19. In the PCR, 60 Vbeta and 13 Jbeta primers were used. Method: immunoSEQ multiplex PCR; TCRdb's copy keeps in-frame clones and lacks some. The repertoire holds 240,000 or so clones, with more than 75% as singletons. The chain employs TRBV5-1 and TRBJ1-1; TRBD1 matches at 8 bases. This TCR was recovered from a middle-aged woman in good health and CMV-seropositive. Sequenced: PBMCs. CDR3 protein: CASSLAGTASGGLSTEAFF. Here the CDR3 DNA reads TGCGCCAGCAGCTTAGCCGGGACAGCATCAGGGGGCCTGAGCACTGAAGCTTTCTTT.